The 28 T cell receptor beta chains reported below all come from one sample, sequenced in a study of T-cell memory formation after mild COVID-19. MiXCR, run by TCRdb on the 5' RACE reads, gives a single entry per CDR3 protein. In the table there are approximately 400,000 distinct CDR3 sequences, approximately 18% of which are singletons. The sequencing input was PBMCs or a T cell subset sorted from them (not recorded which). The receptors originated from a man younger than 30 who had mild COVID-19 (a few samples of this study predate the infection). Cell type and time point are not known.

The chain has TRBV20-1 and TRBJ1-6; D not resolved. This CDR3 spans 14 amino acids. Between the trimmed V and J ends, which lost 6 bases and 10 bases, there was a span of 19 bases. Germline CDR1 is DFQATT and CDR2 is SNEGSKA (reference sequence). In nucleotides, the CDR3 is TGCAGTGCCGTGTCGGTAGGAGTAGAGTCACCCCTCCACTTT. It codes for CSAVSVGVESPLHF.

The chain employs TRBV5-1 and TRBJ2-2; D unclear. Trimming shortened V by 3 bases and J by 5 bases, and 8 bases separated the two germline ends. Germline-derived CDR1 and CDR2 are SGHRS and YFSETQ. This CDR3 is built from 13 residues. CDR3 in amino acids: CASSWVKTGELFF. The CDR3 DNA follows: TGCGCCAGCAGCTGGGTGAAGACCGGGGAGCTGTTTTTT.

This clonotype was detected ten times or more. V gene TRBV12-3 or TRBV12-4 combines with J gene TRBJ1-5; TRBD1 agrees at 9 bases. The CDR3 has 15 amino acids. Unmatched junction bases numbered 7, after V lost 7 bases and J lost 3 bases. As DNA, the CDR3 is TGTGCCAGCAATCCGGGACAGGGATTCAATCAGCCCCAGCATTTT. Protein: CASNPGQGFNQPQHF.

The chain recombines TRBV20-1 with TRBJ1-1; D uncertain. Per germline, CDR1 DFQATT and CDR2 SNEGSKA (reference sequence). This CDR3 has 14 amino acids. V shed 0 bases and J shed 4 bases, with 12 bases lying between them. The CDR3 loop is CSARDLAGGTEAFF. The CDR3 DNA reads TGCAGTGCTAGAGATCTAGCTGGAGGCACTGAAGCTTTCTTT.

This clonotype was detected a few times. This chain links TRBV6-5 with TRBJ2-1; the D call may be TRBD1 or TRBD2 (5 bases each). Germline V gene lookup returns CDR1 MNHEY and CDR2 SVGAGI. V was clipped by 6 bases and J by 6 bases, with 21 bases between them. The length of the CDR3 is 16 residues. The CDR3 loop reads CASRDLGTGPPNEQFF. The CDR3, as DNA: TGTGCCAGCAGGGACCTCGGGACGGGACCTCCCAATGAGCAGTTCTTC.

The J gene is TRBJ2-1, the V gene TRBV29-1; D gene ambiguous. Deletions cut 2 bases from V and 7 bases from J, with 6 bases between. This CDR3 has 11 amino acids. Germline CDR1 and CDR2: SQVTM and ANQGSEA. CDR3 sequence reads: CSVEIFNEQFF. The CDR3 DNA reads as TGCAGCGTTGAAATCTTTAATGAGCAGTTCTTC.

J is TRBJ1-6 and V is TRBV19; D remains ambiguous. V lost 7 bases to trimming and J lost 7 bases, with 23 bases between them. The CDR3 extends over 17 amino acids. Germline V lookup: CDR1 LNHDA, CDR2 SQIVND (reference sequence). The CDR3 protein is CASTDRKSPSKNSPLHF. In DNA, the CDR3 is TGTGCCAGTACCGACCGAAAGTCTCCTTCTAAAAATTCACCCCTCCACTTT.

The J gene is TRBJ2-7, the V gene TRBV27; no reliable D call. Trimming took 6 bases from V and 3 from J, leaving 9 bases between them. CDR3 size: 12 residues. Germline assignment: CDR1 MNHEY and CDR2 SMNVEV (reference sequence). The CDR3 nucleotides are TGTGCCAGCAGATCGATAAACTACGAGCAGTACGTC. This translates into CASRSINYEQYV.

The table lists this clonotype with many counts. The V and J genes are TRBV7-9 and TRBJ1-2; D is uncertain. The germline gives CDR1 SEHNR, CDR2 FQNEAQ (reference sequence). V lost 1 base to trimming and J lost 2 bases, with 8 bases between them. The CDR3 spans 14 residues. Here the CDR3 DNA reads TGTGCCAGCAGCTTAGGTACAGAGAACTATGGCTACACCTTC. Its protein is CASSLGTENYGYTF.

J is TRBJ1-1 and V is TRBV20-1; no clear D. Between the trimmed V and J ends, which lost 5 bases and 1 base, there was a span of 8 bases. Germline V gives CDR1 DFQATT, CDR2 SNEGSKA (reference sequence). This CDR3 is 12 amino acids long. CDR3 in amino acids: CSARRGNTEAFF. CDR3 bases: TGCAGTGCTCGTCGGGGGAACACTGAAGCTTTCTTT.

The chain carries TRBV20-1 and TRBJ2-5, with TRBD2 identical over 8 bases. The trim removed 4 bases at V and 4 bases at J, leaving 5 bases unmatched. Germline-derived CDR1 and CDR2 are DFQATT and SNEGSKA (reference sequence). The CDR3 loop spans 13 amino acids. CDR3 in amino acids: CSATPGGRETQYF. CDR3 in DNA: TGCAGTGCTACCCCGGGAGGGAGAGAGACCCAGTACTTC.

This clonotype has only a few counts. This chain links TRBV7-2 with TRBJ2-7, with TRBD1 identical over 11 bases. V lost 5 bases and J lost 3; bases outside the gene matches: 3. The CDR3 spans 14 residues. The V gene's germline CDR1 is SGHTA and CDR2 FQGNSA. CDR3 bases: TGTGCCAGCAGCGTCGGGACAGGGGGCTACGAGCAGTACGTC. It codes for CASSVGTGGYEQYV.

This sequence joins TRBV11-2 and TRBJ2-7; either TRBD1 or TRBD2 may supply D (5 bases each). Germline assignment: CDR1 SGHAT and CDR2 FQNNGV. Trimming pared 5 bases from V and 4 bases from J, leaving 21 bases between. CDR3 length equals 16 residues. As DNA, the CDR3 is TGTGCCAGCAGCGGAGTTCGCACAGGACCGGGGTACGAGCAGTACTTC. It is translated as CASSGVRTGPGYEQYF.

This clonotype appeared many times. The rearrangement links TRBV7-3 to TRBJ1-3, with TRBD1 matching over 8 bases. The ends lost 4 bases at V and 6 bases at J; junction bases unmatched: 2. Germline CDR1 is SGHTA and CDR2 is FQGTGA. CDR3 length equals 13 residues. DNA for the CDR3: TGTGCCAGCAGCTCGGACAGGGAAAACACCATATATTTT. It yields the protein CASSSDRENTIYF.

This clonotype was seen at least ten times. J is TRBJ2-5 and V is TRBV6-5, with 7 bases matching TRBD2. This CDR3 region has 15 residues. Losses at the gene ends were 5 bases for V and 3 bases for J; bases not matched to a gene: 9. The germline V gene encodes CDR1 MNHEY and CDR2 SVGAGI. This CDR3 reads CASSPITSVEETQYF. The CDR3, as DNA: TGTGCCAGCAGTCCTATCACTAGCGTAGAAGAGACCCAGTACTTC.

The chain has TRBV6-2 or TRBV6-3 and TRBJ2-2; D not certain. Germline values: CDR1 MNHEY, CDR2 SVGEGT. This CDR3 has 14 amino acids. V lost 8 bases and J 0 bases, leaving 10 bases between the germline ends. The CDR3 loop reads CASVRIANTGELFF. The DNA for the CDR3 is TGTGCCAGCGTAAGGATCGCGAACACCGGGGAGCTGTTTTTT.

The J gene is TRBJ1-4, the V gene TRBV7-9; the D is unclear. The CDR3 length is 14 residues. Germline CDR1 reads SEHNR; CDR2 reads FQNEAQ (reference sequence). Trimming removed 6 bases at V and 5 bases at J, with 13 bases between. CDR3 sequence: CASSPVTANEKLFF. The CDR3 DNA reads TGTGCCAGCAGTCCTGTCACCGCCAATGAAAAACTGTTTTTT.

This CDR3 is CASRHGTVNTEAFF. In nucleotides, the CDR3 is TGTGCCAGCAGACACGGGACCGTGAACACTGAAGCTTTCTTT. V gene TRBV12-3 or TRBV12-4 combines with J gene TRBJ1-1; maybe TRBD1 (5 bases). The CDR3 extends over 14 amino acids. Deletions cut 6 bases from V and 0 bases from J, with 11 bases between.

V is TRBV29-1 and J is TRBJ1-2; 11 bases match TRBD1. The CDR3 totals 18 residues. Germline assignment: CDR1 SQVTM and CDR2 ANQGSEA. V shed 6 bases, J shed 4 bases, and the junction held 19 bases outside the gene matches. The CDR3 protein is CSVWGSGGQGARRYGYTF. CDR3 DNA sequence: TGCAGCGTCTGGGGGTCCGGTGGACAGGGGGCGCGACGCTATGGCTACACCTTC.

The rearrangement links TRBV29-1 to TRBJ1-1; TRBD1 agrees at 11 bases. Per germline, CDR1 SQVTM and CDR2 ANQGSEA. This CDR3 region has 14 residues. V lost 6 bases and J lost 4; bases outside the gene matches: 7. The CDR3, as DNA: TGCAGCGTACGGACAGGGGGCTATGGCACTGAAGCTTTCTTT. Its protein is CSVRTGGYGTEAFF.

This clonotype turned up a few times. V usage is TRBV2 and J usage is TRBJ2-3; TRBD2 is a possible D gene (6 bases). V was shortened by 6 bases and J by 3 bases, with 16 bases between the two germline ends. Per the germline V gene, CDR1 is SNHLY and CDR2 is FYNNEI. This CDR3 is 15 amino acids long. The CDR3 sequence: CASRTKRASTDTQYF. The CDR3 region has the DNA TGTGCCAGCAGAACCAAGCGGGCGAGTACAGATACGCAGTATTTT. Variable domain in full (rest from reference TRBV2 and TRBJ2-3): EPEVTQTPSHQVTQMGQEVILRCVPISNHLYFYWYRQILGQKVEFLVSFYNNEISEKSEIFDDQFSVERPDGSNFTLKIRSTKLEDSAMYFCASRTKRASTDTQYFGPGTRLTVL.

The chain employs TRBV7-9 and TRBJ1-4; D is uncertain. CDR3 length: 16 amino acids. V was pared by 5 bases and J by 8 bases, with 21 bases between. Germline assignment: CDR1 SEHNR and CDR2 FQNEAQ (reference sequence). The CDR3, as DNA: TGTGCCAGCAGCCCCACTCTTTCGAGGCTCGGGGAAAAACTGTTTTTT. Translation: CASSPTLSRLGEKLFF.

At least ten counts were recorded for this clonotype. Mismatch with germline at one junction end may stem from a read error. This chain joins TRBV3-1 and TRBJ1-1; D not certain. This CDR3 contains 12 residues. Germline V gene lookup returns CDR1 LGHDT and CDR2 YNNKEL (reference sequence). CDR3 protein: CASSQGRTEAFF. In nucleotides, the CDR3 is TGCGCCAGCAGCCAAGGGCGCACTGAAGCTTTCTTT.

This clonotype occurred a few times. The chain uses TRBV9 and TRBJ2-2, with unresolved D. CDR1 and CDR2 from the germline V gene are SGDLS and YYNGEE. The CDR3 consists of 13 residues. Trimming removed 2 bases at V and 3 bases at J, with 5 bases between. CDR3 sequence: CASSVAHTGELFF. The CDR3 region has the DNA TGTGCCAGCAGCGTCGCGCACACCGGGGAGCTGTTTTTT.

This clonotype was recorded only once. This chain joins TRBV30 and TRBJ1-6; TRBD1 is a possible D gene (5 bases). CDR3 length: 15 residues. The V gene's germline CDR1 is GTSNPN and CDR2 SVGIG (reference sequence). Trimming took off 2 bases at V and 7 bases at J, with 15 bases between the two ends. The CDR3 reads CAWSYAGRVNSPLHF. The CDR3 coding sequence is TGTGCCTGGAGTTATGCGGGCAGGGTGAATTCACCCCTCCACTTT.

This clonotype was observed at least ten times. This chain links TRBV5-5 with TRBJ2-2, with no clear D. The length of the CDR3 is 12 residues. From germline, CDR1 is SGHKS and CDR2 YYEKEE (reference sequence). Trimming removed 1 base from V and 7 bases from J, with 5 bases in between. The CDR3 spells CASSLYIGELFF. The CDR3 nucleotides read TGTGCCAGCAGCTTGTATATCGGGGAGCTGTTTTTT.

This clonotype was detected a few times. V gene TRBV11-2 combines with J gene TRBJ2-7; 7 bases line up with TRBD1. The CDR3 contains 15 residues. Germline V lookup: CDR1 SGHAT, CDR2 FQNNGV. The J segment lost 4 bases and the V segment lost 5 bases, leaving 11 bases of the junction unmatched. The CDR3 coding sequence is TGTGCCAGCAGCGATACCGGGACAGACTCTTACGAGCAGTACTTC. This sequence encodes CASSDTGTDSYEQYF.

In DNA, the CDR3 is TGCGCCAGCGGGATGGGGACAGCGAACACCGGGGAGCTGTTTTTT. Residues: CASGMGTANTGELFF. V is TRBV10-1 and J is TRBJ2-2; TRBD1 matches 7 bases. Looked up from germline, CDR1 is WNHNN and CDR2 is SYGVQD (reference sequence). With 8 bases clipped from V and 0 bases from J, the junction kept 6 bases outside the gene matches. The CDR3 loop spans 15 amino acids.